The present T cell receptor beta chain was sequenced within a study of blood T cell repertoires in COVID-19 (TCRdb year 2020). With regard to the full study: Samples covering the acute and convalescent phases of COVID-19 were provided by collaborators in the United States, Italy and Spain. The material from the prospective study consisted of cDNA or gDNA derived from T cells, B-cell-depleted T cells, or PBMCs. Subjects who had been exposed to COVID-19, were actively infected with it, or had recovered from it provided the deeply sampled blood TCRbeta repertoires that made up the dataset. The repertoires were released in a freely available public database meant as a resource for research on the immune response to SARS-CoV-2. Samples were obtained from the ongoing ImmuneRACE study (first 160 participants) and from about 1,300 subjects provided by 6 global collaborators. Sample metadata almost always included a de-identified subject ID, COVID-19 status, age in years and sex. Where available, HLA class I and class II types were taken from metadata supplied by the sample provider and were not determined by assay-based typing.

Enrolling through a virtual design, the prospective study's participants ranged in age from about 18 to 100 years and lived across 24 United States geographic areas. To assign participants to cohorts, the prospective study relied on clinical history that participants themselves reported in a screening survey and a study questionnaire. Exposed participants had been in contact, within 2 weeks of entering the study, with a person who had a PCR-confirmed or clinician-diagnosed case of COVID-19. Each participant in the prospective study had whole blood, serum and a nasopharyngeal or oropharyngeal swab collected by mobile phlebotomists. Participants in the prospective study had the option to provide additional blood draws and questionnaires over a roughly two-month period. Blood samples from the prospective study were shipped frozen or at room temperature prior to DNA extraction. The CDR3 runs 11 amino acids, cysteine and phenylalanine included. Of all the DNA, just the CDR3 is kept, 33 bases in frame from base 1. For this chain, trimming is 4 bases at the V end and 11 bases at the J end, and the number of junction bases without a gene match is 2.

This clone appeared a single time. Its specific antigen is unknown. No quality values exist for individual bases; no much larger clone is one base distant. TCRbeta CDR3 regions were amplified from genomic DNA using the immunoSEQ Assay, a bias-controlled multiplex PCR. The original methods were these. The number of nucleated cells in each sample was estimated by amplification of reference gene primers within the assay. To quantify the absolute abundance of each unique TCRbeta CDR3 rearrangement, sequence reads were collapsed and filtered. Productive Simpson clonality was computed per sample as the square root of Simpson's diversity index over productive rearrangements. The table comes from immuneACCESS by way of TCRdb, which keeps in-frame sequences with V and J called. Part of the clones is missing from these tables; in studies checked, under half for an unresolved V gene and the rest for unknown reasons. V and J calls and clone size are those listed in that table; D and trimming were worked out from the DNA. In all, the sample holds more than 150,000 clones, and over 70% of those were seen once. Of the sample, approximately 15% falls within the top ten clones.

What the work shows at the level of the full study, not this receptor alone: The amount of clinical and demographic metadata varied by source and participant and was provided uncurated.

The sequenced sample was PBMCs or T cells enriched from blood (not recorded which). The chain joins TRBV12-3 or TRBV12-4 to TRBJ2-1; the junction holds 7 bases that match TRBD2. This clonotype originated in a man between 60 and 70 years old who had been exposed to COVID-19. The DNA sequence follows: TGTGCCAGCAGTTCGGGACTACAGCAGTTCTTC. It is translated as CASSSGLQQFF.